The entry below gives a single T cell receptor (beta chain) sequence along with its context. Its target antigen remains unknown. The input lacks base qualities; no much larger clone sits a single base away. V trim: 5 bases; J trim: 3 bases; unmatched bases: 5. Measured from the cysteine to the phenylalanine, the CDR3 is 15 residues long. Just CDR3 DNA is preserved here, 45 bases in frame from base 1. The sample belongs to a study of T-cell memory formation after mild COVID-19 (dated by TCRdb to the early 2020s). About the study as a whole: Most TCR sequence clusters were specific to one of the two donors. Longitudinal TCRalpha and TCRbeta repertoire sequencing tracked T-cell clones expanding and contracting after mild COVID-19 in a couple of donors. Two young, previously healthy adult volunteers, one female and one male, were included in the cohort. Points the paper makes about the study in general: Whether the second-wave clones peaking on day 37 were SARS-CoV-2 specific was not confirmed. Only a couple of mild cases were covered by the study, and larger cohorts that include severe cases with pre-infection samples were considered necessary. Some responding clones were detected in pre-infection memory, suggesting pre-existing cross-reactive memory T cells joined the SARS-CoV-2 response. Contracting CD4+ clones were located mainly in the CM and EM memory subsets, whereas CD8+ clones were found to be enriched in EMRA. Balanced CD4/CD8 phenotypes were observed for clones contracting from day 15 to 85, whereas a bias towards CD4+ was observed for a second wave of clones expanding from day 15 to 37.

PBMCs were isolated by Ficoll-Paque density gradient centrifugation. TCRdb lists the instrument as Illumina NovaSeq 6000. cDNA libraries for TCRalpha and TCRbeta were prepared by 5'RACE using constant-segment primers, with sample barcodes and unique molecular identifiers added. Trizol reagent was used to extract RNA from every sample. Libraries were amplified in two PCR steps, with a second sample barcode and Illumina TruSeq adapters added in the second step. Libraries were sequenced on an Illumina NovaSeq with 2 x 150 bp paired-end reads. The authors' analysis ran thus. With migec v1.2.7, reads were demultiplexed and then collapsed into UMI-guided consensus sequences. With mixcr v2.1.11, UMI consensuses were aligned to TRA and TRB V and J templates and assembled into clonotypes. A clonotype was counted as expanded or contracted only if both edgeR and NoisET called the change significant, with noise models trained on biological replicates. For edgeR calls, the cutoffs were a false discovery rate-adjusted p below 0.01 and a log2 fold-change threshold of 1. As an exploratory analysis of dynamics, max-normalized trajectories of the 1000 most abundant clonotypes were examined by PCA with hierarchical clustering. Separately sequenced CD4+ and CD8+ repertoires were used to assign a CD4 or CD8 phenotype to each responding clone. In TCRdb, the public reads were trimmed at Q25 with fastp and aligned with MiXCR, with productive beta chains retained. Every CDR3 protein is listed once, alongside the most common genes and DNA of its rows. TCRdb assigned the V and J calls; the authors' analysis was not used. The table for this sample lists fewer than 650,000 distinct CDR3 sequences; around 15% of them were counted only once. The ten largest account for 8.1% of the sample.

This sequence was found in an adult woman who had mild COVID-19 (a few samples of this study predate the infection). The sample titles of this study are shuffled in the database, so cell type and time point are left out; the donor was told from shared clones. Sequenced: PBMCs or a T cell subset sorted from them (not recorded which). The V gene is TRBV12-3 or TRBV12-4 and the J gene is TRBJ2-2; TRBD2 matches 8 bases in the middle. The DNA is as follows: TGTGCCAGCAGTCTGAGCGGGAGCGACACCGGGGAGCTGTTTTTT. Its translation is CASSLSGSDTGELFF.